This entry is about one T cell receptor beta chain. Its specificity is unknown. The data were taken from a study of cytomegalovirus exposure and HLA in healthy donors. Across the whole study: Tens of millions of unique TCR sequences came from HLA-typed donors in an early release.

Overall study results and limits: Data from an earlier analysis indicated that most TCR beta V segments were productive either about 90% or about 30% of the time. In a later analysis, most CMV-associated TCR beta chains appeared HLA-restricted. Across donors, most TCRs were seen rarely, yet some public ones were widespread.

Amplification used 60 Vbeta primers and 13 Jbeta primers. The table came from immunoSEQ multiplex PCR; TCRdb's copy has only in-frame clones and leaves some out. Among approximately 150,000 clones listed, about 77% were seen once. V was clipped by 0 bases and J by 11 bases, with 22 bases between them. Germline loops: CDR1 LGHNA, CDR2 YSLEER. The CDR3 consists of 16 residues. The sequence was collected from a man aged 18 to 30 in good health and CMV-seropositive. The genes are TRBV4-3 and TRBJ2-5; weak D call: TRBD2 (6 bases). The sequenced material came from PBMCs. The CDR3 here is CASSQDATSGAFFQYF. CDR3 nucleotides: TGCGCCAGCAGCCAAGATGCTACGTCGGGAGCTTTTTTTCAGTACTTC.